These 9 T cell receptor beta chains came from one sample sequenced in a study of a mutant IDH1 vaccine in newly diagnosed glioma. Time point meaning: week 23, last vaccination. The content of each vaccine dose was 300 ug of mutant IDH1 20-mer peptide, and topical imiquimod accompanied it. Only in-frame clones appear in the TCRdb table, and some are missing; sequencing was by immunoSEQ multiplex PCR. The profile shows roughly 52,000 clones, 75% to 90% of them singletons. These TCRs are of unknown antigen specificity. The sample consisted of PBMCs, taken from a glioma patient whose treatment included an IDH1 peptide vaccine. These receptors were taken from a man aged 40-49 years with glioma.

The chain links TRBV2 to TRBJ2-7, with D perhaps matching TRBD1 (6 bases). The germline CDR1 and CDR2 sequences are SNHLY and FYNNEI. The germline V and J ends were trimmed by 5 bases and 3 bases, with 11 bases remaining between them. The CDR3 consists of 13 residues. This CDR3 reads CASSSGTFYEQYF. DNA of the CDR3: TGTGCCAGCAGTTCCGGGACATTCTACGAGCAGTACTTC.

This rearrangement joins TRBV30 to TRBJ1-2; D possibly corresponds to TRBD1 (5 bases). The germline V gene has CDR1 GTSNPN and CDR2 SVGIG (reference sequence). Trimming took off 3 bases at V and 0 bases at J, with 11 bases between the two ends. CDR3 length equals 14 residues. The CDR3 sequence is CAWRARGANYGYTF. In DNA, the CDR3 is TGTGCCTGGAGGGCTCGAGGGGCTAACTATGGCTACACCTTC.

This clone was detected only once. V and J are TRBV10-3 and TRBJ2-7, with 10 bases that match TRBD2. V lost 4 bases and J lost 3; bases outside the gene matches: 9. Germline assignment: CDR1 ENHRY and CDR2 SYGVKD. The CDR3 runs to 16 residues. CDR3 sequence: CAISGGLAGANYEQYF. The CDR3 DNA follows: TGTGCCATCAGTGGGGGGCTAGCGGGGGCTAACTACGAGCAGTACTTC.

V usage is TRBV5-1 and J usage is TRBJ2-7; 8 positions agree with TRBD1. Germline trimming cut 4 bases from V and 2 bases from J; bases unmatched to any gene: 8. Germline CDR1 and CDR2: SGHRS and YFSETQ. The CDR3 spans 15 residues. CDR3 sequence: CASSQGQGRTYEQYF. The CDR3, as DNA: TGCGCCAGCAGCCAAGGACAGGGCAGAACCTACGAGCAGTACTTC.

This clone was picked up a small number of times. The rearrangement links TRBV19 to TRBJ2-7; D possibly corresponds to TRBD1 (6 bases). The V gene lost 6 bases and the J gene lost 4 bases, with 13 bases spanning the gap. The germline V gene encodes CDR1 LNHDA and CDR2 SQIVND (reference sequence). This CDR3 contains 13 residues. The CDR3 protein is CASRDGQSYEQYF. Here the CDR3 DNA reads TGTGCCAGTAGGGACGGACAGAGTTACGAGCAGTACTTC.

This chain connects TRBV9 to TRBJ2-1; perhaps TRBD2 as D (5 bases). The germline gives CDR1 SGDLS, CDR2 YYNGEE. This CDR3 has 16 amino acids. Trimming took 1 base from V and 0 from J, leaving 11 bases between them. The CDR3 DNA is TGTGCCAGCAGCGTAACTCCAGAGGGCTCCTACAATGAGCAGTTCTTC. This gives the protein CASSVTPEGSYNEQFF.

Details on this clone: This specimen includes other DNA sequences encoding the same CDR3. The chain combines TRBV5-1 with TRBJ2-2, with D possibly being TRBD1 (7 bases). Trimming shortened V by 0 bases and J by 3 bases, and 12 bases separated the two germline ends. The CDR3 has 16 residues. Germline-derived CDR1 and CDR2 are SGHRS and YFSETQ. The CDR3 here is CASSLADREDTGELFF. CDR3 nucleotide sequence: TGCGCCAGCAGCTTGGCAGACAGGGAGGACACCGGGGAGCTGTTTTTT.

The CDR3 sequence: CASSLGDYNEQFF. Written as DNA, the CDR3 is TGTGCCAGCAGCTTGGGAGATTACAATGAGCAGTTCTTC. V is TRBV7-2 and J is TRBJ2-1; possible D gene TRBD2, 5 bases. V was cut by 3 bases and J by 4 bases, with 7 bases left in between. The CDR3 is made up of 13 amino acids. Germline V gives CDR1 SGHTA, CDR2 FQGNSA.

The DNA of the CDR3 is TGCGCCAGCAGTGAGTCGAATACAGGCAATGAGCAGTTCTTC. It yields the protein CASSESNTGNEQFF. The chain joins TRBV10-1 to TRBJ2-1; maybe TRBD1 (5 bases). CDR1 and CDR2 (germline): WNHNN, SYGVQD (reference sequence). This CDR3 has 14 amino acids. Trimming removed 0 bases from V and 6 bases from J, with 9 bases in between.